This entry concerns a single T cell receptor (beta chain). The sample comes from a study of shared clonotypes between healthy human individuals. Study-wide background: Sampling drew on donors who were a couple of women and three men aged 18 to 49.

After removal of 6 bases from V and 9 bases from J, the junction contained 11 bases not matched to a gene. The CDR3 has 15 residues. Looked up from germline, CDR1 is SGHTA and CDR2 is FQGTGA. The donor population consisted of healthy HIV-negative adults with no recent acute infections or vaccinations. Each donor was a Caucasian adult residing in Nashville, Tennessee. The table came from immunoSEQ multiplex PCR; TCRdb's copy has only in-frame clones and leaves some out. Among around 1,000,000 clones, roughly 80% were seen once, and the ten largest hold about 0.94%. The genes are TRBV7-3 and TRBJ2-1, with 10 bases lining up with TRBD2. This clonotype was obtained from a man in his late teens or twenties in good health. Some clones in this sample may be carry-over from other donors' samples. The sample consisted of memory CD4+ T cells from PBMCs. Specified subset: CD45RA-negative fraction. The CDR3, as DNA: TGTGCCAGCAGTTTCGCTAGCGGGAGTGGGCTTGAGCAGTTCTTC. Amino acid sequence: CASSFASGSGLEQFF. Variable domain in full (rest from reference TRBV7-3 and TRBJ2-1): GAGVSQTPSNKVTEKGKYVELRCDPISGHTALYWYRQSLGQGPEFLIYFQGTGAADDSGLPNDRFFAVRPEGSVSTLKIQRTERGDSAVYLCASSFASGSGLEQFFGPGTRLTVL.